This T cell receptor beta chain comes out of a study of blood T cells in healthy people across ages. Next came a second PCR, run for roughly 6 to 11 cycles, which used a sample-barcoded 5' primer along with a J-beta primer mix. Each CDR3 protein gets one entry after TCRdb re-called the 5' RACE reads with MiXCR. The repertoire has around 1.5 million distinct CDR3 sequences, 40% to 50% of them found once; the top ten carry around 8%. Between the trimmed V and J ends, which lost 0 bases and 3 bases, there was a span of 8 bases. Germline CDR1 reads MNHEY; CDR2 reads SVGAGI. The CDR3 consists of 15 residues.

The chain combines TRBV6-5 with TRBJ2-2; maybe TRBD1 (6 bases). The sample consisted of blood. This receptor was obtained from a woman aged 18-29 years in good health. CDR3 nucleotide sequence: TGTGCCAGCAGTTACTCCTGGACAGACACCGGGGAGCTGTTTTTT. It specifies CASSYSWTDTGELFF.